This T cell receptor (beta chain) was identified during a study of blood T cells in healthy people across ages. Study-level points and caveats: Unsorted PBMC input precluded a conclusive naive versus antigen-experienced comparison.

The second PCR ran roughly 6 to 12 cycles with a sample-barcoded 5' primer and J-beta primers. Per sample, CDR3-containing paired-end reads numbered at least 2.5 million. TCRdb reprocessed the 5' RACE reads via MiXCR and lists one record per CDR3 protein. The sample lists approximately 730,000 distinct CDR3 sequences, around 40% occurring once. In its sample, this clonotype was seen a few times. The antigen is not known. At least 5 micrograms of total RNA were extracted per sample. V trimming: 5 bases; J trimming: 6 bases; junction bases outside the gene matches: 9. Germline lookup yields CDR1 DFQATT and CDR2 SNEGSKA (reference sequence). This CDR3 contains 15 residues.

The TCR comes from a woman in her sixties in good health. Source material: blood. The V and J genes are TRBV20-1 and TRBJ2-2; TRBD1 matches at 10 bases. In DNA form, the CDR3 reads TGCAGTGCTCGCAGACAGGGGGCGTTAGCCGGGGAGCTGTTTTTT. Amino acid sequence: CSARRQGALAGELFF.